These T cell receptor beta chains were read from a single sample in a study of blood T cell repertoires in COVID-19. Some clones are missing from TCRdb's copy, which holds only in-frame ones; the method was immunoSEQ multiplex PCR. The data hold around 50,000 clones, with 82% observed a single time. The sample comprised peripheral blood. Receptors were obtained from a man in his forties with acute or convalescent COVID-19. Both conserved end residues are part of each CDR3. D genes are given only for firm matches. Some rows have no size entry. The others give once, few or many, or a class for an expanded clone.

D gene	clone size	V gene	J gene	CDR3 protein	CDR3 DNA
.	.	TRBV5-1	TRBJ1-1	CASSFNGRDTEAFF	TGCGCCAGCAGCTTTAACGGGAGGGACACTGAAGCTTTCTTT
.	.	TRBV3-1/TRBV3-2	TRBJ1-6	CASSHLTGLFASSYNSPLHF	TGTGCCAGCAGCCATCTCACGGGGTTATTCGCTAGCTCCTATAATTCACCCCTCCACTTT
TRBD2	.	TRBV6-5	TRBJ2-7	CASSYGGVSYEQYF	TGTGCCAGCAGTTATGGGGGGGTGTCCTACGAGCAGTACTTC
.	.	TRBV4-1	TRBJ2-2	CASSRVGSQNTGELFF	TGCGCCAGCAGCCGAGTGGGCAGTCAGAACACCGGGGAGCTGTTTTTT
TRBD1	few	TRBV19	TRBJ1-2	CASSRKLPGQGIFGYTF	TGTGCCAGTAGTAGGAAACTACCGGGACAGGGGATATTTGGCTACACCTTC
TRBD1	.	TRBV11-2	TRBJ1-2	CASTADRGSLYGYTF	TGTGCCAGCACTGCAGACAGGGGGTCACTCTATGGCTACACCTTC
.	few	TRBV25-1	TRBJ1-6	CASSEYDVGGSPLHF	TGTGCCAGCAGTGAATACGACGTAGGAGGATCACCCCTCCACTTT
.	.	TRBV7-6	TRBJ2-7	CASSSPGLEQYF	TGTGCCAGCAGCTCGCCGGGTCTCGAGCAGTACTTC
.	.	TRBV7-2	TRBJ2-3	CASSPSGTDTQYF	TGTGCCAGCAGCCCCTCAGGCACAGATACGCAGTATTTT
.	.	TRBV13	TRBJ1-1	CASTGGGRLTEAFF	TGTGCCAGCACCGGGGGGGGGCGACTTACTGAAGCTTTCTTT
.	.	TRBV10-1	TRBJ2-7	CASGLTGHEQYF	TGCGCCAGCGGGTTGACAGGCCACGAGCAGTACTTC
.	.	TRBV5-1	TRBJ2-2	CASSLAISGSGELFF	TGCGCCAGCAGCTTGGCCATTTCGGGGTCCGGGGAGCTGTTTTTT
.	once	TRBV28	TRBJ2-3	CASSSTRWIPDTQYF	TGTGCCAGCAGTTCGACGAGGTGGATCCCAGATACGCAGTATTTT
.	.	TRBV29-1	TRBJ1-2	CSVEGGGLKKGLYGYTF	TGCAGCGTTGAAGGGGGGGGATTGAAGAAAGGACTATACGGCTACACCTTC
.	once	TRBV6-5	TRBJ1-2	CASRTLQLANYGYTF	TGTGCCAGCAGGACATTACAACTAGCTAACTATGGCTACACCTTC
.	.	TRBV5-6	TRBJ2-7	CASSPVRRWYEQYF	TGTGCCAGCAGCCCTGTCCGGAGGTGGTACGAGCAGTACTTC
.	.	TRBV27	TRBJ1-6	CASSSDRRNSPLHF	TGTGCCAGCAGTTCCGACAGGCGAAATTCACCCCTCCACTTT
TRBD1	.	TRBV2	TRBJ1-1	CASNLRGRGTEAFF	TGTGCCAGCAACCTTAGGGGGCGTGGGACTGAAGCTTTCTTT
TRBD2	.	TRBV3-1/TRBV3-2	TRBJ2-2	CASSRRTSVIGELFF	TGTGCCAGCAGCCGCAGGACTAGCGTAATCGGGGAGCTGTTTTTT
TRBD2	once	TRBV5-4	TRBJ2-1	CASSFRDYLHYNEQFF	TGTGCCAGCAGCTTTAGGGACTACCTTCACTACAATGAGCAGTTCTTC
TRBD1	.	TRBV24-1	TRBJ2-7	CATSDQGTADVREQYF	TGTGCCACCAGTGACCAAGGGACAGCCGACGTGAGGGAGCAGTACTTC
TRBD1	.	TRBV11-2	TRBJ2-1	CASSLDRTGGWRNEQFF	TGTGCCAGCAGCTTAGATAGGACAGGTGGGTGGCGCAATGAGCAGTTCTTC
.	.	TRBV19	TRBJ2-1	CASSRGGAYYNEQFF	TGTGCCAGTAGCCGTGGGGGGGCCTACTACAATGAGCAGTTCTTC
TRBD1	.	TRBV5-4	TRBJ2-2	CASSSGTVNTGELFF	TGTGCCAGCAGTTCTGGGACAGTAAACACCGGGGAGCTGTTTTTT
TRBD1	once	TRBV3-1/TRBV3-2	TRBJ1-2	CASSYSQGAGYGYTF	TGTGCCAGCAGCTACTCACAGGGGGCGGGTTATGGCTACACCTTC
.	.	TRBV5-1	TRBJ1-5	CASSLTGESNQPQHF	TGCGCCAGCAGCTTGACGGGGGAAAGCAATCAGCCCCAGCATTTT
.	.	TRBV5-6	TRBJ1-2	CASTQGSYGYTF	TGTGCCAGCACACAGGGTTCCTATGGCTACACCTTC
.	.	TRBV7-2	TRBJ2-3	CASSLRRGTDTQYF	TGTGCCAGCAGCTTAAGGAGGGGCACAGATACGCAGTATTTT
TRBD2	.	TRBV11-2	TRBJ2-5	CASSLGGGGSGETQYF	TGTGCCAGCAGCCTAGGAGGCGGGGGATCGGGGGAGACCCAGTACTTC
TRBD1	few	TRBV9	TRBJ1-3	CASSPNRGPGNTIYF	TGTGCCAGCAGCCCGAACAGGGGGCCAGGAAACACCATATATTTT
TRBD2	.	TRBV5-1	TRBJ2-1	CASSLAGGFSYNEQFF	TGCGCCAGCAGCTTAGCGGGGGGTTTCTCATACAATGAGCAGTTCTTC
.	.	TRBV28	TRBJ1-1	CASSSRAEAFF	TGTGCCAGCAGTAGCAGGGCTGAAGCTTTCTTT
.	once	TRBV18	TRBJ2-7	CASSPPLLGATKIPTIYEQYF	TGTGCCAGCTCACCACCGCTCCTGGGCGCCACCAAGATCCCGACAATCTACGAGCAGTACTTC
TRBD1	few	TRBV4-2	TRBJ2-1	CASSQEGQGRGSNEQFF	TGTGCCAGCAGCCAAGAGGGACAGGGGCGAGGGAGCAATGAGCAGTTCTTC
.	.	TRBV10-3	TRBJ2-7	CAIRATGSPLYEQYF	TGTGCCATCAGAGCTACAGGGAGTCCCCTCTACGAGCAGTACTTC
.	.	TRBV27	TRBJ1-5	CASSAGPGNQPQHF	TGTGCCAGCAGCGCGGGTCCGGGCAATCAGCCCCAGCATTTT
.	.	TRBV6-6	TRBJ2-2	CASIPGTSNTGELFF	TGTGCCAGCATCCCGGGGACATCGAACACCGGGGAGCTGTTTTTT
TRBD2	.	TRBV7-6	TRBJ2-1	CASSLAPGSGGAKAEQFF	TGTGCCAGCAGCTTAGCTCCAGGTAGCGGGGGGGCAAAGGCTGAGCAGTTCTTC
TRBD1	.	TRBV5-1	TRBJ2-4	CASSPRQGHAADIAKNIQYF	TGCGCCAGCAGCCCTAGACAGGGTCACGCGGCGGACATAGCCAAAAACATTCAGTACTTC
TRBD2	.	TRBV28	TRBJ2-3	CASSSYRTRADTQYF	TGTGCCAGCAGTTCTTACCGGACTAGGGCAGATACGCAGTATTTT
.	.	TRBV11-2	TRBJ2-7	CASSPPQGEQYF	TGTGCCAGCAGCCCTCCGCAGGGCGAGCAGTACTTC
.	.	TRBV3-1/TRBV3-2	TRBJ1-2	CASSPGGNLYGYTF	TGTGCCAGCAGCCCTGGGGGCAACCTCTATGGCTACACCTTC
.	.	TRBV18	TRBJ2-5	CASSPRSTEETQYF	TGTGCCAGCTCACCACGTTCGACAGAAGAGACCCAGTACTTC
.	once	TRBV27	TRBJ1-2	CASRENNNRWGSTF	TGTGCCAGCAGAGAGAATAATAACAGGTGGGGATCCACCTTC
.	.	TRBV2	TRBJ1-1	CASSDRAGGSEAFF	TGTGCCAGCAGTGACCGGGCCGGGGGATCTGAAGCTTTCTTT
.	.	TRBV5-5	TRBJ2-7	CASSLLRQVNSYEQYF	TGTGCCAGCAGCTTGCTCCGACAGGTCAACTCCTACGAGCAGTACTTC
.	.	TRBV6-1	TRBJ2-6	CASSEAEASGANVLTF	TGTGCCAGCAGTGAAGCGGAGGCTTCTGGGGCCAACGTCCTGACTTTC
TRBD2	.	TRBV5-6	TRBJ2-5	CASSFERGGQETQYF	TGTGCCAGCAGCTTCGAGCGGGGGGGACAAGAGACCCAGTACTTC
TRBD1	.	TRBV7-8	TRBJ1-4	CASSSRGGREKLFF	TGTGCCAGCAGCTCGAGAGGGGGCCGGGAAAAACTGTTTTTT
.	once	TRBV6-2/TRBV6-3	TRBJ1-2	CASSSPRGRPNYGYTF	TGTGCCAGCAGTTCTCCAAGGGGCAGGCCTAACTATGGCTACACCTTC
.	.	TRBV5-6	TRBJ2-3	CASSLQLTDTQYF	TGTGCCAGCAGCTTACAACTAACAGATACGCAGTATTTT
.	.	TRBV6-2/TRBV6-3	TRBJ1-5	CASSLTSAGNQPQHF	TGTGCCAGCAGCCTCACCTCTGCCGGGAATCAGCCCCAGCATTTT
.	.	TRBV9	TRBJ2-6	CASSGGQRRGLKAGANVLTF	TGTGCCAGCAGCGGGGGACAAAGGCGAGGATTAAAAGCAGGGGCCAACGTCCTGACTTTC
TRBD1	once	TRBV24-1	TRBJ2-1	CATSGDRAESYNEQFF	TGTGCCACCAGTGGCGACAGGGCTGAATCCTACAATGAGCAGTTCTTC
.	.	TRBV6-1	TRBJ1-2	CASSELHEGYTF	TGTGCCAGCAGTGAACTTCATGAGGGCTACACCTTC
TRBD2	.	TRBV5-1	TRBJ2-3	CASSLAAGGLQDTQYF	TGCGCCAGCAGCTTGGCAGCGGGGGGGCTTCAAGATACGCAGTATTTT
.	.	TRBV3-1/TRBV3-2	TRBJ2-2	CASSLRSGAGELFF	TGTGCCAGCAGCCTTCGTTCAGGGGCCGGGGAGCTGTTTTTT
.	.	TRBV11-2	TRBJ1-1	CASSLVLTEAFF	TGTGCCAGCAGCTTAGTTCTGACTGAAGCTTTCTTT
.	.	TRBV6-5	TRBJ2-2	CASSYSRAENTGELFF	TGTGCCAGCAGTTACTCGAGGGCAGAGAACACCGGGGAGCTGTTTTTT